This TCR beta chain is from a study of blood T cell repertoires in COVID-19. On the study more broadly: The United States, Italy and Spain supplied acute and convalescent COVID-19 samples. PBMCs, B-cell-depleted T cells, or T cells were the source of the cDNA or gDNA that made up the material.

In the original analysis: Reference gene primer amplification in the assay estimated nucleated cell counts. Libraries were prepared by immunoSEQ multiplex PCR; TCRdb keeps only in-frame clonotypes and omits some of them. The V and J calls and clone size were taken over from that table, and D and trimming were inferred from the DNA. The table lists 240,000 or so clones, around 79% of them singletons. Germline CDR1 and CDR2: MNHEY and SVGAGI. V lost 7 bases and J lost 2, with 11 bases in between. CDR3 size: 13 residues. The source material was peripheral blood. The rearrangement joins TRBV6-5 to TRBJ1-2; tentatively, D is TRBD1 (5 bases). The receptor was derived from a woman of 80 years or more with acute or convalescent COVID-19. The CDR3 loop is CASILGPNYGYTF. CDR3 bases: TGTGCCAGCATTCTGGGGCCCAACTATGGCTACACCTTC.